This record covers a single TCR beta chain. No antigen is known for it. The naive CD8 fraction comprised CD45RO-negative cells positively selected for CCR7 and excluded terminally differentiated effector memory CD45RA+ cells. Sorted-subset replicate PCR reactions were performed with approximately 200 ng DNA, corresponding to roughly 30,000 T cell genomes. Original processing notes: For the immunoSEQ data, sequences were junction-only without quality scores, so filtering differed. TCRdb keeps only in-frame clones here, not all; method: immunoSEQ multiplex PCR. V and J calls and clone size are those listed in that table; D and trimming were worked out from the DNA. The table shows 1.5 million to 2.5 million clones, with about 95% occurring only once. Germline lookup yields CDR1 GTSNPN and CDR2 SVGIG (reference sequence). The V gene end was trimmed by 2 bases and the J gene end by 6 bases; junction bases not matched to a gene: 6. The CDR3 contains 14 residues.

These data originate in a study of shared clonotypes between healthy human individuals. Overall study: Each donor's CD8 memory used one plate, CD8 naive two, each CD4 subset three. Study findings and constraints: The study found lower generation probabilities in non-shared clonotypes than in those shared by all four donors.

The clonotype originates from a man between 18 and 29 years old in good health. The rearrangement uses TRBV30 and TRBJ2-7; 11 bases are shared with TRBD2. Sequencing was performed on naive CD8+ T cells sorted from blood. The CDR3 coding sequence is TGTGCCTGGAGTATAGCGGGAGGGCACTCCGAGCAGTACTTC. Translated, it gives CAWSIAGGHSEQYF.